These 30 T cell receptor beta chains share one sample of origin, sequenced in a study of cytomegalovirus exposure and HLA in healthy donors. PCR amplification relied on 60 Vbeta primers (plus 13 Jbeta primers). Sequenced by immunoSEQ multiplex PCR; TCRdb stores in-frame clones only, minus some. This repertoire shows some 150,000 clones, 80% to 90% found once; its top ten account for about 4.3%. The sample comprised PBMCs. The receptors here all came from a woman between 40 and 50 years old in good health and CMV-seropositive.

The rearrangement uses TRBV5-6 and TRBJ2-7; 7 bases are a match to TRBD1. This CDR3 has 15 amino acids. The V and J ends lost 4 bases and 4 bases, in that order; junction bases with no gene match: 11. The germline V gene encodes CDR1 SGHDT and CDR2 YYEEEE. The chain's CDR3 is CASSGKGQYKYEQYF. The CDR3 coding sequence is TGTGCCAGCAGCGGAAAGGGACAGTATAAGTACGAGCAGTACTTC.

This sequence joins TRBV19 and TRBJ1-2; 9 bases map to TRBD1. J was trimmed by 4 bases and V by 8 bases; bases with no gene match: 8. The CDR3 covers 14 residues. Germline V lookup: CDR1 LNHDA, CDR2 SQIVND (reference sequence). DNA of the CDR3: TGTGCCAGTCGGACCGGGACAGGGATCTATGGCTACACCTTC. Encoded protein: CASRTGTGIYGYTF.

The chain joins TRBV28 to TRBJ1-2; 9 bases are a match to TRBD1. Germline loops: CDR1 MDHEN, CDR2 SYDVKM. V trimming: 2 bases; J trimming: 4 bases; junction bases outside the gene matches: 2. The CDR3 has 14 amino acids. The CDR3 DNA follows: TGTGCCAGCAGTTTAGGGACAGGGACCTATGGCTACACCTTC. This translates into CASSLGTGTYGYTF.

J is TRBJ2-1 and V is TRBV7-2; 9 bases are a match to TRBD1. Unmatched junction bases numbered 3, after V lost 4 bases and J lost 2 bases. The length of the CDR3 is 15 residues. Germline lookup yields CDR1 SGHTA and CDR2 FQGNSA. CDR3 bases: TGTGCCAGCAGCTGGACAGGGGATACCTACAATGAGCAGTTCTTC. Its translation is CASSWTGDTYNEQFF.

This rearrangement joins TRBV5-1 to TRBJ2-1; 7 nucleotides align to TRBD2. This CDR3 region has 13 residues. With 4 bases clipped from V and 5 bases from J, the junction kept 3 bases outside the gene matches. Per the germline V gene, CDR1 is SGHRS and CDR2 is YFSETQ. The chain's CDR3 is CASSPGLHNEQFF. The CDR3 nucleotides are TGCGCCAGCAGCCCGGGACTACACAATGAGCAGTTCTTC. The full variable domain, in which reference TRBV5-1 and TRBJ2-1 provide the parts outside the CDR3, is KAGVTQTPRYLIKTRGQQVTLSCSPISGHRSVSWYQQTPGQGLQFLFEYFSETQRNKGNFPGRFSGRQFSNSRSEMNVSTLELGDSALYLCASSPGLHNEQFFGPGTRLTVL.

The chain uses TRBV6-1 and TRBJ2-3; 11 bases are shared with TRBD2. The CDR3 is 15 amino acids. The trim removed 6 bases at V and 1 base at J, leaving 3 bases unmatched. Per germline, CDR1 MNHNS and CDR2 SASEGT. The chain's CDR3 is CASSTSGGRTDTQYF. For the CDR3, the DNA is TGTGCCAGCAGCACTAGCGGGGGTCGCACAGATACGCAGTATTTT.

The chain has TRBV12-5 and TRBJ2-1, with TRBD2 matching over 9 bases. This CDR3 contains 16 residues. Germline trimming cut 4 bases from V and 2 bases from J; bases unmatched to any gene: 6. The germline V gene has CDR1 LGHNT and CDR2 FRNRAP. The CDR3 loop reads CASGYELAGTYNEQFF. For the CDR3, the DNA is TGTGCTAGTGGTTACGAACTAGCGGGCACCTACAATGAGCAGTTCTTC.

The CDR3, as DNA: TGTGCCAGCAGCTCAACACGGACAGGAGAGACCCAGTACTTC. Encoded protein: CASSSTRTGETQYF. V and J are TRBV7-3 and TRBJ2-5; 7 nucleotides align to TRBD1. Trimming took 4 bases from V and 4 from J; bases not matched to a gene: 6. Germline loops: CDR1 SGHTA, CDR2 FQGTGA. The CDR3 contains 14 residues.

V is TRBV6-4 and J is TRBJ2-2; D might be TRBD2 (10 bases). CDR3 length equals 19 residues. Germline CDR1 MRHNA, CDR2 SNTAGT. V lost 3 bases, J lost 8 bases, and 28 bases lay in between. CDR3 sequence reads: CASSEIWTGARTSGGELFF. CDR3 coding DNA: TGTGCCAGCAGTGAGATCTGGACAGGGGCCCGGACTAGCGGAGGGGAGCTGTTTTTT.

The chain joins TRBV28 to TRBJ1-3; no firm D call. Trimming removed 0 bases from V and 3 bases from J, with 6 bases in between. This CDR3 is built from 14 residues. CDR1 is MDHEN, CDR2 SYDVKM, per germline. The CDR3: CASSLWSGGNTIYF. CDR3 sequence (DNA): TGTGCCAGCAGTTTATGGTCCGGTGGAAACACCATATATTTT.

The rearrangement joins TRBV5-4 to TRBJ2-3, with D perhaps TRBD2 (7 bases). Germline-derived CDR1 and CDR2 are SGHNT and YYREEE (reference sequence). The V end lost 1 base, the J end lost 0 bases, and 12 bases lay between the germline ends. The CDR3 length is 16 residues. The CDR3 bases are TGTGCCAGCAGCTTGAATGCGGGGGCAAGCACAGATACGCAGTATTTT. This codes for CASSLNAGASTDTQYF.

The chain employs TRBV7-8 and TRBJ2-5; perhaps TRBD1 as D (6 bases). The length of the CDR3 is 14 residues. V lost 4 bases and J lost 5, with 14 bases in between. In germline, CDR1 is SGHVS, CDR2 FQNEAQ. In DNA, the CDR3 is TGTGCCAGCAGCTCTACCAGGGGAATCGAGACCCAGTACTTC. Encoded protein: CASSSTRGIETQYF.

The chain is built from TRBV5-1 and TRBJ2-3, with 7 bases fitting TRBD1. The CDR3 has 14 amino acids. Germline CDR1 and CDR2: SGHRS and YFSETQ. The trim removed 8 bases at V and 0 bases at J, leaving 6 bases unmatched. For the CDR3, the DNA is TGCGCCAGTAGGGACAGTGCTAGCACAGATACGCAGTATTTT. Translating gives CASRDSASTDTQYF.

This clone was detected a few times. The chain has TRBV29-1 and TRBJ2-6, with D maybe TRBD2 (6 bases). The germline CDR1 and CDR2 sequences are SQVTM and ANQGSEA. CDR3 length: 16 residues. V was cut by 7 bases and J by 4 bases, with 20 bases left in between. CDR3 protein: CSAVGYQGLGANVLTF. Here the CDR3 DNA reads TGCAGCGCCGTCGGGTATCAGGGACTGGGGGCCAACGTCCTGACTTTC.

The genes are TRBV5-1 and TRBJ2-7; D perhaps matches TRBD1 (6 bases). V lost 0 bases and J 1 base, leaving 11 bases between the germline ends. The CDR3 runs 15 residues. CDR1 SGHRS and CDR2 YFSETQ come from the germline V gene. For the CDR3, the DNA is TGCGCCAGCAGCTTGGCCAGGGGAACATCCTACGAGCAGTACTTC. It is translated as CASSLARGTSYEQYF.

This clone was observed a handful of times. The CDR3 region is CASSIRGQARGNTIYF. The DNA for the CDR3 is TGTGCCAGCAGCATCAGAGGACAGGCACGCGGAAACACCATATATTTT. The chain carries TRBV9 and TRBJ1-3; 7 bases match TRBD1. CDR3 size: 16 residues. With V trimmed by 4 bases and J by 4 bases, 11 bases remained unmatched. The germline V gene has CDR1 SGDLS and CDR2 YYNGEE.

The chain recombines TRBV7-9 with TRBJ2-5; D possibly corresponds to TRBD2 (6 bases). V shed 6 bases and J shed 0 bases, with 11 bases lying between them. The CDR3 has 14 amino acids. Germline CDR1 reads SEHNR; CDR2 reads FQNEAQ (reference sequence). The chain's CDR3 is CASSRTTYQETQYF. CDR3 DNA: TGTGCCAGCAGTCGGACTACCTACCAAGAGACCCAGTACTTC. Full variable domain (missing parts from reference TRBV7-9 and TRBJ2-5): DTGVSQNPRHKITKRGQNVTFRCDPISEHNRLYWYRQTLGQGPEFLTYFQNEAQLEKSRLLSDRFSAERPKGSFSTLEIQRTEQGDSAMYLCASSRTTYQETQYFGPGTRLLVL.

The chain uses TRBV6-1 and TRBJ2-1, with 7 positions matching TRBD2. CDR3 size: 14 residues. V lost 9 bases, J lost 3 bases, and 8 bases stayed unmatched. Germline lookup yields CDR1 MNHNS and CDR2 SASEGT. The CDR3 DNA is TGTGCCAGTCGACTAGCATCAAGCTACAATGAGCAGTTCTTC. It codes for CASRLASSYNEQFF.

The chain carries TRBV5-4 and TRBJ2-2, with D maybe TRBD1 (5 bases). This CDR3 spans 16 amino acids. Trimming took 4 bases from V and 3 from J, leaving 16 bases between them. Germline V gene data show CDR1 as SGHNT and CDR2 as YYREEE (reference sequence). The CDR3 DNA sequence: TGTGCCAGCAGCCGAACGGGCAGGGCAGACACCGGGGAGCTGTTTTTT. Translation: CASSRTGRADTGELFF.

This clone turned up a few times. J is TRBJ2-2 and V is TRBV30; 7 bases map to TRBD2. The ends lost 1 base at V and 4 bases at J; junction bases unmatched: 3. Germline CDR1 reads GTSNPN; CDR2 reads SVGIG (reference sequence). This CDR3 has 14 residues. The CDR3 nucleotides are TGTGCCTGGAGTGGCCGACTAGCCACCGGGGAGCTGTTTTTT. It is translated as CAWSGRLATGELFF.

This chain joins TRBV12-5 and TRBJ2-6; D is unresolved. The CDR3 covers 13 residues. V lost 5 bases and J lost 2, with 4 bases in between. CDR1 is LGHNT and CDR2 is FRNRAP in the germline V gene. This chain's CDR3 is CASGITGANVLTF. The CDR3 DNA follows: TGTGCTAGTGGTATAACTGGGGCCAACGTCCTGACTTTC.

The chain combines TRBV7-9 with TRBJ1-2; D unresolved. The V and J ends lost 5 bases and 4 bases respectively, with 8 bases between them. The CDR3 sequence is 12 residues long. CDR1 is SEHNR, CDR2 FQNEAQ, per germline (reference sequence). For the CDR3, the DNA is TGTGCCAGCAGCGGAGGGTCCTATGGCTACACCTTC. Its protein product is CASSGGSYGYTF. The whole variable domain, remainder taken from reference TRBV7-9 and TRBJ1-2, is DTGVSQNPRHKITKRGQNVTFRCDPISEHNRLYWYRQTLGQGPEFLTYFQNEAQLEKSRLLSDRFSAERPKGSFSTLEIQRTEQGDSAMYLCASSGGSYGYTFGSGTRLTVV.

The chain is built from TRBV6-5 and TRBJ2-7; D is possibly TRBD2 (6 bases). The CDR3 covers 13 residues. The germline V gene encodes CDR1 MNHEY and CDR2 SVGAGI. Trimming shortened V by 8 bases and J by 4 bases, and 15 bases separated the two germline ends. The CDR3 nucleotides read TGTGCCAGCGGGGCTAGCGAGATTTACGAGCAGTACTTC. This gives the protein CASGASEIYEQYF.

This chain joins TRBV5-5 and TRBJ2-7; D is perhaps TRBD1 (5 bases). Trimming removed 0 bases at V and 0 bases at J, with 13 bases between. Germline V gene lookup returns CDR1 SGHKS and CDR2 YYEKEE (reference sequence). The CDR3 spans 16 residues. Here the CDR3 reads CASSLALGQSSYEQYF. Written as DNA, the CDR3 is TGTGCCAGCAGCTTGGCGTTGGGGCAGAGCTCCTACGAGCAGTACTTC.

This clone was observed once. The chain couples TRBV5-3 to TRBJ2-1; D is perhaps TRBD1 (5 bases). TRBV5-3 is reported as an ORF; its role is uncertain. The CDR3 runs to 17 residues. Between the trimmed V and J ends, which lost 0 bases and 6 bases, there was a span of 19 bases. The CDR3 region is CARSLAGTGKGLNEQFF. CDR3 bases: TGTGCCAGAAGCTTGGCCGGTACAGGAAAAGGGCTCAATGAGCAGTTCTTC.

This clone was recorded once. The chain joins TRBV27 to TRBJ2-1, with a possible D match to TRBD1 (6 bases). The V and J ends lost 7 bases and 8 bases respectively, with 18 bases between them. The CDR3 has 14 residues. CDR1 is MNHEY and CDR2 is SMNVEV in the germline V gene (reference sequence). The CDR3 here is CASTPGRGWDEQFF. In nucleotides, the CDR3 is TGTGCCAGCACCCCAGGCAGGGGATGGGATGAGCAGTTCTTC.

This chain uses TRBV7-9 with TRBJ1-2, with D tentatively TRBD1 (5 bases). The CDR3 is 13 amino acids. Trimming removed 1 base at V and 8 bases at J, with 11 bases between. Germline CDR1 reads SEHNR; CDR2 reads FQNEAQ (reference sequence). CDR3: CASSLVQDEGYTF. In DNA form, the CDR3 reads TGTGCCAGCAGCTTAGTACAGGACGAGGGCTACACCTTC.

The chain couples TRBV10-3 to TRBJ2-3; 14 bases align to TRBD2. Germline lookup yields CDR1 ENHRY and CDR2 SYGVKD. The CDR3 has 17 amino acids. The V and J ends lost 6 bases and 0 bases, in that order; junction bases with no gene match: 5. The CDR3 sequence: CAIRGTSGGGSTDTQYF. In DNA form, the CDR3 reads TGTGCCATCAGAGGGACTAGCGGGGGAGGTAGCACAGATACGCAGTATTTT.

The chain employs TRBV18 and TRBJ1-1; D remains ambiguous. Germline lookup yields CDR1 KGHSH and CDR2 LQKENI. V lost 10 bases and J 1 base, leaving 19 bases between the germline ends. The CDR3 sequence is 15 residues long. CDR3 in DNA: TGTGCCACCCTGACGGAGGCTTTTAAGAACACTGAAGCTTTCTTT. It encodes CATLTEAFKNTEAFF.

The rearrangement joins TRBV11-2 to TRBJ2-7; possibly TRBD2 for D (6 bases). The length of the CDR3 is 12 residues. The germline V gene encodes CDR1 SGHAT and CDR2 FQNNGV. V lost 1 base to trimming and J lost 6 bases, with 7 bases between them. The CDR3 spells CASSLGRGEQYF. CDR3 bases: TGTGCCAGCAGCTTAGGGAGGGGCGAGCAGTACTTC.